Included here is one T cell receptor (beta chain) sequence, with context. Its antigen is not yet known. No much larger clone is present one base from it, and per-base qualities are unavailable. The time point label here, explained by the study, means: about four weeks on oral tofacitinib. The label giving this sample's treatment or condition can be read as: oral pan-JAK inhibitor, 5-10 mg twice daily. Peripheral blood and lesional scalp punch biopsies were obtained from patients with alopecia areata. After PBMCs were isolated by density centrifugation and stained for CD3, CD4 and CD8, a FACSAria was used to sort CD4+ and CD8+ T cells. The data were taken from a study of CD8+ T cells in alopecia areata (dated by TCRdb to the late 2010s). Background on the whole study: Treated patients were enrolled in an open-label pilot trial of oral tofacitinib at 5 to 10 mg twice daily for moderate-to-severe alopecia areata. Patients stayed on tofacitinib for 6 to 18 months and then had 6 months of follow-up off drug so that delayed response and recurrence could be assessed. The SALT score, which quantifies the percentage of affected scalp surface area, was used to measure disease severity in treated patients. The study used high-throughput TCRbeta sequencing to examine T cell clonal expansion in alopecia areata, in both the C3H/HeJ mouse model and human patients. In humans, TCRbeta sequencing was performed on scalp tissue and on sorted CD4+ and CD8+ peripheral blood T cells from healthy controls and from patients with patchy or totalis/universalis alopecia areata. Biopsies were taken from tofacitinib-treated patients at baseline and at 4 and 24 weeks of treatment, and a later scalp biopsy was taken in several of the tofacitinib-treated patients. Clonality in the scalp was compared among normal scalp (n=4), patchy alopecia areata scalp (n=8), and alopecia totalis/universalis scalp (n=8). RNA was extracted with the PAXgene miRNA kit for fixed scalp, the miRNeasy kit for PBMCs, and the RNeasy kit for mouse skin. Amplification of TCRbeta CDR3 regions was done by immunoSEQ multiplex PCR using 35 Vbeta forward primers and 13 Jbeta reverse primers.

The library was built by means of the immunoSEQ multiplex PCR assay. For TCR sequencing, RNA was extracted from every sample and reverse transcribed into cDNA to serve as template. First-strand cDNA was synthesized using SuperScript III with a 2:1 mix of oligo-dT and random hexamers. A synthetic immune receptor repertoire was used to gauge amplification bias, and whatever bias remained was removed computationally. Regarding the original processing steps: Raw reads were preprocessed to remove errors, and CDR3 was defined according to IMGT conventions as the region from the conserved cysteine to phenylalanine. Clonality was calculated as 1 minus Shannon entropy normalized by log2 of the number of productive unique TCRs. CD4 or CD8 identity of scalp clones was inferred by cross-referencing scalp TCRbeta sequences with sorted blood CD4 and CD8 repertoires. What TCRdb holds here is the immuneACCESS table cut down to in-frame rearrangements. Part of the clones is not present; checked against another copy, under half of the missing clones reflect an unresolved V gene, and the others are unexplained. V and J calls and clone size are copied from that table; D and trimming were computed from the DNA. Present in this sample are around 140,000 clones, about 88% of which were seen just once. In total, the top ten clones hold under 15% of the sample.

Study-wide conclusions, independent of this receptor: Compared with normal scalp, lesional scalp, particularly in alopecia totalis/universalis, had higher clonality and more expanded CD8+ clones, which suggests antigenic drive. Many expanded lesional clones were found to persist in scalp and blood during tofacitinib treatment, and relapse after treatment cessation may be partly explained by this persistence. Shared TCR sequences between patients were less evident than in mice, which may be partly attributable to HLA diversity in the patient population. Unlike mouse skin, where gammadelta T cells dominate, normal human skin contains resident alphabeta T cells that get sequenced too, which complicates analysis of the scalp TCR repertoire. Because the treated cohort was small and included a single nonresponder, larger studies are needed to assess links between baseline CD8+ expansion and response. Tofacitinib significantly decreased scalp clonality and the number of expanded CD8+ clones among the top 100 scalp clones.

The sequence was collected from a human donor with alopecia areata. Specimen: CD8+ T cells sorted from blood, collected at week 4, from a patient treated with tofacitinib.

The base sequence is TGTGCCAGCAGCTTAGAGCGGGACTACGAGCAGTACTTC. It encodes CASSLERDYEQYF. The chain is assembled from TRBV7-6 and TRBJ2-7; 7 central bases correspond to TRBD2. Measured from the cysteine to the phenylalanine, the CDR3 is 13 residues long. This entry keeps only the CDR3 DNA: 39 bases, framed from base 1. As encoded in the germline V gene, CDR1 is SGHVS while CDR2 is FNYEAQ. Trimming takes 1 base off V and 3 bases off J; junction bases not matched to a gene: 0.